This T cell receptor (beta chain) derives from a study of identical twins. Whole-study findings and limits: There was an excess of low generation probability in the out-of-frame alpha sequences that twins shared. A cross-sectional statistical analysis, not follow-up of the same donors, supported the conclusions.

V was clipped by 2 bases and J by 6 bases; unmatched bases: 7. The CDR3 has 16 residues. The germline CDR1 and CDR2 sequences are KGHSH and LQKENI. Details on this clonotype: What it binds is not known.

TCRdb re-called the 5' RACE reads through MiXCR, storing one row per CDR3 protein. The sample includes 700,000 or so distinct CDR3 sequences, 21% of them seen just once. The data were also submitted as part of a second study, on T cells expressing NK-cell markers. That report adds: The authors derived TCR beta repertoires from sorted CD3+CD56+NKG2C+, CD3+CD56+NKG2C- and CD3+CD56-NKG2C+ T cells. There remained a lack of clarity about HCMV specificity of expanded NKG2C+ T cell clones.

The gene calls are TRBV18 and TRBJ2-2; 9 bases fit TRBD1. Sample: PBMCs. The sequence was collected from a woman aged 18-30 years in good health. CDR3: CASSPIRDRVAGELFF. The CDR3, as DNA: TGTGCCAGCTCACCAATTCGGGACAGGGTCGCCGGGGAGCTGTTTTTT.